Listed below are T cell receptor beta chains from one sample, sequenced in a study of cytomegalovirus exposure and HLA in healthy donors. Some clones are missing from TCRdb's copy, which holds only in-frame ones; the method was immunoSEQ multiplex PCR. Among under 110,000 clones, roughly 82% were seen once, and the ten largest hold 2.5% to 3%. The sample was PBMCs. These receptors all come from a male donor in good health and CMV-seropositive. Each CDR3 is given without its conserved first and last residue. D genes are given only for firm matches. Clone sizes are given selectively: once, few, many, or a class where the clone is expanded.

j_call: TRBJ2-3; d_call: TRBD2; v_call: TRBV6-1; clone_size: NA; cdr3_aa: ASSGGLAGGENTQY
j_call: TRBJ1-1; d_call: TRBD1; v_call: TRBV4-1; clone_size: NA; cdr3_aa: ASSQDWGQGTMNTEAF
j_call: TRBJ2-5; d_call: TRBD1; v_call: TRBV6-5; clone_size: NA; cdr3_aa: ASSYSGTGGGETQY
j_call: TRBJ2-5; d_call: NA; v_call: TRBV29-1; clone_size: NA; cdr3_aa: SVTGQGETQY
j_call: TRBJ2-1; d_call: NA; v_call: TRBV4-3; clone_size: NA; cdr3_aa: ASSQDGGLSVQF
j_call: TRBJ1-5; d_call: TRBD1; v_call: TRBV2; clone_size: NA; cdr3_aa: ASSTSRQGGQPQH
j_call: TRBJ1-5; d_call: TRBD1; v_call: TRBV4-3; clone_size: NA; cdr3_aa: ASSQDPGQGAVSNQPQH
j_call: TRBJ2-7; d_call: TRBD1; v_call: TRBV2; clone_size: few; cdr3_aa: ASFRDSRYEQY
j_call: TRBJ2-3; d_call: TRBD2; v_call: TRBV4-3; clone_size: NA; cdr3_aa: ASSQESSGGAGTDTQY
j_call: TRBJ2-7; d_call: TRBD1; v_call: TRBV19; clone_size: once; cdr3_aa: ASSTAGQVLGEQY
j_call: TRBJ1-2; d_call: NA; v_call: TRBV28; clone_size: once; cdr3_aa: ASTGALGQKVYGYT
j_call: TRBJ1-6; d_call: TRBD1; v_call: TRBV29-1; clone_size: once; cdr3_aa: SVLTGGRNSPLH
j_call: TRBJ2-7; d_call: TRBD2; v_call: TRBV7-8; clone_size: NA; cdr3_aa: ASTTPPERGTYEQY
j_call: TRBJ2-5; d_call: TRBD2; v_call: TRBV4-1; clone_size: NA; cdr3_aa: ASSHSPGLGQETQY
j_call: TRBJ1-1; d_call: NA; v_call: TRBV9; clone_size: NA; cdr3_aa: ASSVTTKNTEAF
j_call: TRBJ2-3; d_call: NA; v_call: TRBV10-3; clone_size: NA; cdr3_aa: AISLGGSDTQY
j_call: TRBJ1-5; d_call: NA; v_call: TRBV6-1; clone_size: few; cdr3_aa: ASSQGSNQPQH
j_call: TRBJ1-2; d_call: NA; v_call: TRBV10-3; clone_size: NA; cdr3_aa: AISDTGRLGYT
j_call: TRBJ2-3; d_call: NA; v_call: TRBV5-1; clone_size: NA; cdr3_aa: ASSLSSGGDTQY
j_call: TRBJ1-1; d_call: NA; v_call: TRBV7-2; clone_size: NA; cdr3_aa: ASSLAGQGITEAF
j_call: TRBJ1-2; d_call: TRBD1; v_call: TRBV5-5; clone_size: NA; cdr3_aa: ASSLGWQGGYGYT
j_call: TRBJ2-1; d_call: TRBD1; v_call: TRBV5-1; clone_size: NA; cdr3_aa: ASSYGGQGGNEQF
j_call: TRBJ2-3; d_call: TRBD1; v_call: TRBV2; clone_size: NA; cdr3_aa: ASGQGTDTQY
j_call: TRBJ2-3; d_call: NA; v_call: TRBV28; clone_size: once; cdr3_aa: ASSLAGAQGTDTQY
j_call: TRBJ1-4; d_call: NA; v_call: TRBV7-2; clone_size: NA; cdr3_aa: ASSLGAGVGEKLF
j_call: TRBJ1-2; d_call: TRBD1; v_call: TRBV29-1; clone_size: NA; cdr3_aa: SVDGTGQLYGYT
j_call: TRBJ1-3; d_call: TRBD1; v_call: TRBV11-3; clone_size: NA; cdr3_aa: ASSEGQTGNTIY
j_call: TRBJ1-1; d_call: TRBD1; v_call: TRBV19; clone_size: few; cdr3_aa: ASSPWDRGDTEAF
j_call: TRBJ2-3; d_call: NA; v_call: TRBV9; clone_size: NA; cdr3_aa: ASSVGLVDTQY
j_call: TRBJ1-1; d_call: NA; v_call: TRBV10-3; clone_size: NA; cdr3_aa: AISESPGYTEAF
j_call: TRBJ1-5; d_call: TRBD1; v_call: TRBV6-5; clone_size: NA; cdr3_aa: ASSSLQGNSNQPQH
j_call: TRBJ1-1; d_call: TRBD1; v_call: TRBV18; clone_size: NA; cdr3_aa: ASSPLGRQGAAGAF
j_call: TRBJ2-7; d_call: TRBD1; v_call: TRBV18; clone_size: NA; cdr3_aa: ASSRDRGGYEQY
j_call: TRBJ2-6; d_call: TRBD2; v_call: TRBV7-3; clone_size: NA; cdr3_aa: ASSLRTSGRLAGANVLT
j_call: TRBJ1-1; d_call: TRBD1; v_call: TRBV25-1; clone_size: NA; cdr3_aa: ASRKAGTGGGGTEAF
j_call: TRBJ1-5; d_call: NA; v_call: TRBV19; clone_size: NA; cdr3_aa: ASKVKASSREPQH
j_call: TRBJ1-4; d_call: NA; v_call: TRBV7-9; clone_size: NA; cdr3_aa: ASSLSGLDEKLF
j_call: TRBJ1-1; d_call: TRBD1; v_call: TRBV14; clone_size: NA; cdr3_aa: ASSQARGLENTEAF
j_call: TRBJ1-4; d_call: NA; v_call: TRBV7-9; clone_size: NA; cdr3_aa: ASIAGRGNEKLF
j_call: TRBJ2-3; d_call: NA; v_call: TRBV28; clone_size: NA; cdr3_aa: ASSSSADTQY
j_call: TRBJ1-2; d_call: NA; v_call: TRBV6-5; clone_size: NA; cdr3_aa: ASSYSGGNGGYT
j_call: TRBJ2-3; d_call: NA; v_call: TRBV2; clone_size: NA; cdr3_aa: ASHKSNREDTQY
j_call: TRBJ2-3; d_call: TRBD2; v_call: TRBV25-1; clone_size: NA; cdr3_aa: ASRGGLAGSTDTQY
j_call: TRBJ2-1; d_call: TRBD2; v_call: TRBV5-4; clone_size: NA; cdr3_aa: ASSGQTSGGPHEQF
j_call: TRBJ2-3; d_call: NA; v_call: TRBV19; clone_size: NA; cdr3_aa: ASSIAGLGDTQY
j_call: TRBJ2-2; d_call: TRBD2; v_call: TRBV5-1; clone_size: NA; cdr3_aa: ASTQTSGRTGELF
j_call: TRBJ1-4; d_call: NA; v_call: TRBV4-1; clone_size: NA; cdr3_aa: ASSQERQINEKLF
j_call: TRBJ2-5; d_call: NA; v_call: TRBV6-6; clone_size: NA; cdr3_aa: ASSYSGSQETQY